One sample yielded the 25 T cell receptor beta chains listed below, sequenced in a study of CD8+CD57+ T cells in acquired aplastic anemia. Researchers used genomic DNA as the template to profile TCR beta VDJ and CDR3. TCRdb called the reads again in MiXCR, with one record for every CDR3 protein. The data show 200,000 to 250,000 distinct CDR3 sequences, approximately 51% seen once. Whoever was chosen for sequencing had shown CD8+CD57+ cell expansion by flow cytometry. The sequencing sample was made of sorted CD4+, CD8+, or CD8+CD57+ T cells (not recorded which) from PBMCs. The receptors stem from a human donor with aplastic anemia.

This clonotype was counted ten times or more. The J gene is TRBJ2-7, the V gene TRBV5-1; D gene unclear. The germline CDR1 and CDR2 sequences are SGHRS and YFSETQ. The V gene lost 4 bases and the J gene lost 0 bases, with 11 bases spanning the gap. The CDR3 extends over 14 amino acids. The CDR3 region is CASSVGIGSYEQYF. CDR3 in DNA: TGCGCCAGCAGCGTGGGTATAGGCTCCTACGAGCAGTACTTC.

On this clonotype: A read error may be the cause here, since a much bigger clone is one base away. V usage is TRBV9 and J usage is TRBJ2-1; the match to TRBD2 covers 9 bases. V gave up 0 bases and J gave up 1 base; unmatched junction bases: 2. This CDR3 is built from 16 residues. Germline CDR1 is SGDLS and CDR2 is YYNGEE. The CDR3 protein is CASSVGLAGSYNEQFF. The CDR3 nucleotides read TGTGCCAGCAGCGTAGGCCTAGCGGGGTCCTACAATGAGCAGTTCTTC.

This clonotype was counted only a few times. The chain is built from TRBV25-1 and TRBJ2-7; D assignment may be TRBD1 or TRBD2 (6 bases each). The CDR3 has 16 residues. Per germline, CDR1 MGHDK and CDR2 SYGVNS. The V and J ends lost 3 bases and 3 bases respectively, with 18 bases between them. The CDR3 region has the DNA TGTGCCAGCAGTGACCACTTCGGGGGCCGGGGCTACGAGCAGTACTTC. This translates into CASSDHFGGRGYEQYF.

V usage is TRBV19 and J usage is TRBJ2-7; D not certain. Germline loops: CDR1 LNHDA, CDR2 SQIVND (reference sequence). This CDR3 is 13 amino acids long. The V end was cut by 2 bases, the J end by 7 bases, with 12 bases between. The CDR3 is CASSIWGFEEQYF. The DNA of the CDR3 is TGTGCCAGTAGTATATGGGGATTTGAAGAGCAGTACTTC.

This clonotype occurred many times. One junction end disagrees with the germline gene, perhaps due to a read error. This rearrangement joins TRBV19 to TRBJ1-2, with D perhaps TRBD1 (5 bases). Germline values: CDR1 LNHDA, CDR2 SQIVND (reference sequence). The CDR3 loop spans 16 amino acids. CDR3 region: CASTPGNRLTNYGYTF. The CDR3 coding sequence is TGTGCCAGTACCCCGGGCAACAGGTTGACTAATTATGGCTACACCTTC.

V and J are TRBV19 and TRBJ2-1; the match to TRBD2 covers 10 bases. V dropped 9 bases and J dropped 11; count of bases not matched to a gene: 7. The CDR3 covers 12 residues. Germline CDR1 and CDR2: LNHDA and SQIVND (reference sequence). The CDR3: CASGSGGAKQFF. CDR3 in DNA: TGTGCCAGCGGGAGCGGGGGGGCTAAGCAGTTCTTC.

The V gene is TRBV10-3, the J gene TRBJ2-3; weak D call: TRBD2 (6 bases). Germline loops: CDR1 ENHRY, CDR2 SYGVKD. V dropped 4 bases and J dropped 4 bases, with 6 bases sitting between them. This CDR3 is 12 amino acids long. The CDR3 nucleotides read TGTGCCATCAGTGGGGGGGCAGATACGCAGTATTTT. Translation gives CAISGGADTQYF.

In its sample, this clonotype was seen many times. This sequence joins TRBV10-2 and TRBJ1-5; the D is unclear. The CDR3 contains 16 residues. CDR1 is WSHSY and CDR2 is SAAADI in the germline V gene. Trimming took off 2 bases at V and 2 bases at J, with 13 bases between the two ends. The CDR3 protein is CASSEAENGGNQPQHF. CDR3 DNA: TGCGCCAGCAGTGAGGCAGAGAATGGAGGCAATCAGCCCCAGCATTTT.

The rearrangement joins TRBV10-3 to TRBJ2-5; D unresolved. The V and J ends lost 11 bases and 5 bases respectively, with 6 bases between them. Germline V gives CDR1 ENHRY, CDR2 SYGVKD. The CDR3 contains 9 residues. In DNA form, the CDR3 reads TGTGCCGGAAGGGAGACCCAGTACTTC. This sequence encodes CAGRETQYF.

This clonotype came up many times. The chain recombines TRBV15 with TRBJ2-5; 11 nucleotides align to TRBD1. The V gene end was trimmed by 2 bases and the J gene end by 4 bases; junction bases not matched to a gene: 3. The CDR3 totals 15 residues. Germline lookup yields CDR1 LNHNV and CDR2 YYDKDF (reference sequence). Here the CDR3 DNA reads TGTGCCACCAGCAGACCCGGGACAGGGGGAGAGACCCAGTACTTC. Translation gives CATSRPGTGGETQYF.

The V and J genes are TRBV19 and TRBJ2-5, with D possibly TRBD1 on 8 matching bases. The CDR3 totals 15 residues. Trimming cost V 5 bases and J 2 bases, with 15 bases left between them. The germline gives CDR1 LNHDA, CDR2 SQIVND (reference sequence). CDR3 coding DNA: TGTGCCAGTAGTCAACAGGGGGGGGAACAAGAGACCCAGTACTTC. Protein: CASSQQGGEQETQYF.

The V call is TRBV29-1, the J call TRBJ2-5; 7 bases are a match to TRBD2. Germline lookup yields CDR1 SQVTM and CDR2 ANQGSEA. Trimming at V came to 2 bases and at J to 5 bases, leaving 5 bases not matched to a gene. The CDR3 totals 13 residues. CDR3 sequence (DNA): TGCAGCGTTGAACCGCACGGGGGGGAGACCCAGTACTTC. It specifies CSVEPHGGETQYF.

This clonotype has ten or more counts. J is TRBJ1-1 and V is TRBV6-5, with D perhaps matching TRBD1 (5 bases). The ends were cut back, 4 bases at V and 0 bases at J, with 15 bases in the middle. In germline, CDR1 is MNHEY, CDR2 SVGAGI. There are 16 residues in the CDR3. DNA of the CDR3: TGTGCCAGCAGTTCCTGGGGGAGGAGACTGAACACTGAAGCTTTCTTT. This codes for CASSSWGRRLNTEAFF.

V is TRBV24-1 and J is TRBJ1-5; perhaps TRBD1 as D (5 bases). The V end was cut by 8 bases, the J end by 11 bases, with 18 bases between. CDR3 length: 13 residues. CDR1 KGHDR and CDR2 SFDVKD come from the germline V gene. CDR3 in DNA: TGTGCCACCATGTCCGGAGGGGAAGAGACCCAGCATTTT. It is translated as CATMSGGEETQHF.

The chain links TRBV4-1 to TRBJ1-1; D possibly corresponds to TRBD1 (5 bases). V shed 5 bases and J shed 1 base, with 8 bases lying between them. CDR3 length: 13 amino acids. Germline CDR1 is MGHRA and CDR2 is YSYEKL. The DNA of the CDR3 is TGCGCCAGCAGCGCGACAGAGAACACTGAAGCTTTCTTT. Translated, it gives CASSATENTEAFF.

The table lists this clonotype with a few counts. The chain combines TRBV3-1 with TRBJ1-3; 7 nucleotides align to TRBD1. This CDR3 is built from 16 residues. CDR1 is LGHDT and CDR2 is YNNKEL in the germline V gene (reference sequence). J was trimmed by 0 bases and V by 3 bases; bases with no gene match: 5. CDR3 in DNA: TGTGCCAGCAGCCATGGGGGACAGCGCTCTGGAAACACCATATATTTT. Its translation: CASSHGGQRSGNTIYF.

This clonotype was seen more than once but under ten times. This chain connects TRBV19 to TRBJ1-2; D is unclear. Between the trimmed V and J ends, which lost 4 bases and 4 bases, there was a span of 7 bases. The CDR3 runs 12 residues. The germline V gene encodes CDR1 LNHDA and CDR2 SQIVND (reference sequence). The CDR3 loop reads CASSNSVYGYTF. The CDR3 DNA sequence: TGTGCCAGTAGTAATTCCGTCTATGGCTACACCTTC.

This clonotype was seen at least ten times. This rearrangement joins TRBV19 to TRBJ1-5, with 7 nucleotides matching TRBD1. CDR1 and CDR2 (germline): LNHDA, SQIVND (reference sequence). The ends lost 5 bases at V and 4 bases at J; junction bases unmatched: 5. The CDR3 spans 14 residues. CDR3 in amino acids: CASSYVTGNQPQHF. As DNA, the CDR3 is TGTGCCAGTAGTTATGTGACAGGGAATCAGCCCCAGCATTTT. Combining the CDR3 with reference TRBV19 and TRBJ1-5 gives the whole variable domain DGGITQSPKYLFRKEGQNVTLSCEQNLNHDAMYWYRQDPGQGLRLIYYSQIVNDFQKGDIAEGYSVSREKKESFPLTVTSAQKNPTAFYLCASSYVTGNQPQHFGDGTRLSIL.

This chain connects TRBV3-1 to TRBJ2-1, with D possibly matching TRBD2 (6 bases). The germline CDR1 and CDR2 sequences are LGHDT and YNNKEL (reference sequence). This CDR3 spans 15 amino acids. V was shortened by 1 base and J by 7 bases, with 14 bases between the two germline ends. CDR3 residues: CASSQAGARGNEQFF. Written as DNA, the CDR3 is TGTGCCAGCAGCCAAGCGGGAGCCCGCGGAAATGAGCAGTTCTTC.

This clonotype was seen repeatedly, ten times or more. The chain is built from TRBV5-1 and TRBJ1-2, with D maybe TRBD1 (5 bases). This CDR3 contains 15 residues. Germline V gives CDR1 SGHRS, CDR2 YFSETQ. The V gene lost 4 bases and the J gene lost 0 bases, with 13 bases spanning the gap. CDR3 nucleotide sequence: TGCGCCAGCAGCCTTGGGACGGTGACTAACTATGGCTACACCTTC. Its translation: CASSLGTVTNYGYTF. Full variable domain (missing parts from reference TRBV5-1 and TRBJ1-2): KAGVTQTPRYLIKTRGQQVTLSCSPISGHRSVSWYQQTPGQGLQFLFEYFSETQRNKGNFPGRFSGRQFSNSRSEMNVSTLELGDSALYLCASSLGTVTNYGYTFGSGTRLTVV.

The chain recombines TRBV24-1 with TRBJ2-1; the match to TRBD2 covers 11 bases. The trim removed 6 bases at V and 9 bases at J, leaving 3 bases unmatched. CDR1 is KGHDR and CDR2 is SFDVKD in the germline V gene. CDR3 size: 13 residues. CDR3: CATSRLAGGEQFF. CDR3 DNA sequence: TGTGCCACCAGTCGTCTAGCGGGAGGTGAGCAGTTCTTC.

Regarding this clonotype: Relative to the germline gene, one junction end is altered; a read error may explain this. The chain combines TRBV7-9 with TRBJ1-4; D perhaps matches TRBD1 (5 bases). The CDR3 is made up of 17 amino acids. Per germline, CDR1 SEHNR and CDR2 FQNEAQ (reference sequence). CDR3 in DNA: TGCGCCAGCTGCCAAGGGCAAGCTTTGGGGGGGAATGAAAAACTGTTTTTT. Translating it yields CASCQGQALGGNEKLFF.

This clonotype has just a few counts. This may arise from a read error, as a much more abundant clone is one base away. V gene TRBV19 combines with J gene TRBJ2-2; the D gene is possibly TRBD2 (6 bases). The germline CDR1 and CDR2 sequences are LNHDA and SQIVND (reference sequence). CDR3 length: 15 residues. Trimming shortened V by 6 bases and J by 0 bases, and 11 bases separated the two germline ends. This CDR3 is CASRRRGTNTGELFF. The CDR3 nucleotides read TGTGCCAGTAGGCGTCGGGGGACGAACACCGGGGAGCTGTTTTTT.

Points on this clonotype: A much larger clone differs by one base, so this may be a read error. The V and J genes are TRBV20-1 and TRBJ2-5; TRBD2 matches at 14 bases. The CDR3 sequence is 18 residues long. The germline gives CDR1 DFQATT, CDR2 SNEGSKA (reference sequence). V lost 6 bases, J lost 0 bases, and 12 bases stayed unmatched. CDR3 bases: TGCAGTGCCACCGGGACTAGCGGGGGCTTTGAAAACCAAGAGACCCAGTACTTC. Translated: CSATGTSGGFENQETQYF.

As for this clonotype: A read error may account for a junction end that differs from germline. This CDR3 reads CASSLRGRETQYF. The CDR3, as DNA: TGTGCCAGCAGTCTGAGGGGGAGAGAGACCCAGTACTTC. The chain carries TRBV10-3 and TRBJ2-5; possibly TRBD1 for D (6 bases). The CDR3 has 13 residues. Germline CDR1 reads ENHRY; CDR2 reads SYGVKD.